One sample yielded the 19 T cell receptor beta chains listed below, sequenced in a study of OX40 agonist ivuxolimab in advanced cancers. The protocol was immunoSEQ multiplex PCR, while the TCRdb copy is restricted to in-frame clones and leaves out a portion. The sample includes about 120,000 clones, 75% to 90% of them seen just once. The sequenced sample was CD4+ or CD8+ T cells sorted from blood, obtained in a trial of the OX40 agonist ivuxolimab. All receptors come from an adult with an advanced solid tumor such as melanoma, head and neck, liver or kidney cancer.

The CDR3 bases are TGTGCCAGCAGCTCATATACGGCTAATGAAAAACTGTTTTTT. Protein product: CASSSYTANEKLFF. This chain joins TRBV7-2 and TRBJ1-4; D is unresolved. Trimming took 4 bases from V and 3 from J, leaving 9 bases between them. CDR3 length: 14 residues. Germline lookup yields CDR1 SGHTA and CDR2 FQGNSA.

The rearrangement uses TRBV30 and TRBJ2-3; D call uncertain. Germline assignment: CDR1 GTSNPN and CDR2 SVGIG (reference sequence). This CDR3 comprises 12 residues. The ends were cut back, 4 bases at V and 2 bases at J, with 7 bases in the middle. The CDR3 sequence is CAWTHSTDTQYF. The CDR3 DNA reads TGTGCCTGGACACATTCCACAGATACGCAGTATTTT. Using reference TRBV30 and TRBJ2-3 for the parts outside the CDR3, the full variable domain is SQTIHQWPATLVQPVGSPLSLECTVEGTSNPNLYWYRQAAGRGLQLLFYSVGIGQISSEVPQNLSASRPQDRQFILSSKKLLLSDSGFYLCAWTHSTDTQYFGPGTRLTVL.

The chain carries TRBV19 and TRBJ2-2, with TRBD1 matching over 9 bases. Germline V gene data show CDR1 as LNHDA and CDR2 as SQIVND (reference sequence). V dropped 4 bases and J dropped 4; count of bases not matched to a gene: 7. This CDR3 region has 16 residues. DNA for the CDR3: TGTGCCAGTAGTAGTGGGGACAGGGTTCTCACCGGGGAGCTGTTTTTT. It yields the protein CASSSGDRVLTGELFF.

The chain recombines TRBV10-3 with TRBJ2-2; 11 positions agree with TRBD2. Germline CDR1 reads ENHRY; CDR2 reads SYGVKD. J was trimmed by 4 bases and V by 4 bases; bases with no gene match: 8. This CDR3 is 17 amino acids long. This chain's CDR3 is CAISGSGTSGVTGELFF. CDR3 nucleotides: TGTGCCATCAGTGGCTCCGGGACTAGCGGTGTCACCGGGGAGCTGTTTTTT.

J is TRBJ2-7 and V is TRBV7-2, with 7 bases fitting TRBD1. Germline V gives CDR1 SGHTA, CDR2 FQGNSA. The CDR3 extends over 13 amino acids. V was clipped by 5 bases and J by 4 bases; unmatched bases: 5. The CDR3 loop reads CASSLDRPYEQYF. The CDR3 coding sequence is TGTGCCAGCAGCCTGGACAGGCCTTACGAGCAGTACTTC.

J is TRBJ2-5 and V is TRBV28; no firm D call. TRBJ2-7 explains the end of the DNA better; the J call may be wrong. CDR3 length equals 13 residues. Germline CDR1 is MDHEN and CDR2 is SYDVKM. In DNA, the CDR3 is TGTGCCAGCATCCGCGAAAAGGCCTACGAGCAGTACTTC. This codes for CASIREKAYEQYF.

The genes are TRBV19 and TRBJ2-7, with D hard to call. V was shortened by 5 bases and J by 2 bases, with 10 bases between the two germline ends. The germline V gene encodes CDR1 LNHDA and CDR2 SQIVND (reference sequence). The CDR3 length is 13 residues. The CDR3 here is CASSPRKAYEQYF. The DNA of the CDR3 is TGTGCCAGTAGTCCCAGGAAAGCCTACGAGCAGTACTTC.

This sequence joins TRBV6-5 and TRBJ1-5, with D unresolved. The CDR3 length is 13 residues. V was shortened by 4 bases and J by 5 bases, with 9 bases between the two germline ends. Germline V CDR1 and CDR2: MNHEY, SVGAGI. CDR3 loop: CASSSGPHQPQHF. The CDR3 DNA sequence: TGTGCCAGCAGTTCCGGACCCCATCAGCCCCAGCATTTT.

Only one count was recorded for this clone. The rearrangement links TRBV5-4 to TRBJ2-7; unclear D gene. Germline V CDR1 and CDR2: SGHNT, YYREEE (reference sequence). The V end lost 0 bases, the J end lost 5 bases, and 9 bases lay between the germline ends. The length of the CDR3 is 13 residues. Here the CDR3 reads CASSLGTVHEQYF. Here the CDR3 DNA reads TGTGCCAGCAGCTTGGGTACGGTCCACGAGCAGTACTTC.

The rearrangement joins TRBV6-6 to TRBJ1-2; D remains ambiguous. With 0 bases removed from V and 0 bases from J, the gap between germline ends came to 8 bases. CDR1 and CDR2 from the germline V gene are MNHNY and SVGAGI (reference sequence). The CDR3 spans 15 residues. CDR3 in DNA: TGTGCCAGCAGTTACTCGGGAGGGTCTAACTATGGCTACACCTTC. This sequence encodes CASSYSGGSNYGYTF.

The chain employs TRBV7-2 and TRBJ1-1, with D possibly TRBD1 on 5 matching bases. The V and J ends lost 5 bases and 11 bases respectively, with 21 bases between them. Per germline, CDR1 SGHTA and CDR2 FQGNSA. The CDR3 has 14 residues. The CDR3 here is CASSPQGQGGGAFF. In nucleotides, the CDR3 is TGTGCCAGCAGCCCCCAGGGCCAGGGTGGCGGCGCTTTCTTT.

The chain carries TRBV11-3 and TRBJ2-7, with 8 bases lining up with TRBD1. CDR3 size: 14 residues. Germline trimming cut 4 bases from V and 3 bases from J; bases unmatched to any gene: 5. The V gene's germline CDR1 is SGHNT and CDR2 YENEEA. Here the CDR3 reads CASSSTGDHYEQYF. The DNA for the CDR3 is TGTGCCAGCAGCTCGACAGGGGATCACTACGAGCAGTACTTC.

This clone was counted a single time. The chain is built from TRBV7-9 and TRBJ2-1, with D possibly matching TRBD1 (6 bases). This CDR3 contains 14 residues. V was shortened by 5 bases and J by 2 bases, with 10 bases between the two germline ends. The germline CDR1 and CDR2 sequences are SEHNR and FQNEAQ (reference sequence). CDR3 coding DNA: TGTGCCAGCAGCCGGGACACCACCTACAATGAGCAGTTCTTC. It encodes CASSRDTTYNEQFF.

The chain combines TRBV7-6 with TRBJ2-2, with D maybe TRBD1 (5 bases). V was clipped by 5 bases and J by 5 bases, with 15 bases between them. Germline CDR1 SGHVS, CDR2 FNYEAQ. This CDR3 comprises 15 residues. CDR3 bases: TGTGCCAGCAGCCTCAGGGAAGCTACTACCGGGGAGCTGTTTTTT. Its translation is CASSLREATTGELFF.

The rearrangement uses TRBV28 and TRBJ2-7; TRBD1 matches at 8 bases. The V and J ends lost 10 bases and 6 bases, in that order; junction bases with no gene match: 14. CDR1 is MDHEN and CDR2 is SYDVKM in the germline V gene. The CDR3 consists of 14 residues. CDR3 region: CATFFTGGLPEQYF. CDR3 in DNA: TGTGCCACCTTTTTTACAGGGGGGCTACCCGAGCAGTACTTC.

The V call is TRBV30, the J call TRBJ2-5, with D perhaps TRBD1 (6 bases). Germline lookup yields CDR1 GTSNPN and CDR2 SVGIG (reference sequence). This CDR3 region has 14 residues. The germline V and J ends were trimmed by 1 base and 2 bases, with 11 bases remaining between them. CDR3 region: CAWSDLTGQETQYF. CDR3 coding DNA: TGTGCCTGGAGTGACCTCACAGGGCAAGAGACCCAGTACTTC.

The rearrangement uses TRBV10-3 and TRBJ1-6, with D perhaps matching TRBD1 (5 bases). This CDR3 is 14 amino acids long. CDR1 and CDR2 from the germline V gene are ENHRY and SYGVKD. V was pared by 11 bases and J by 5 bases, with 16 bases between. In nucleotides, the CDR3 is TGTGCCGCGGGGTATGGACAAAATAATTCACCCCTCCACTTT. Translating gives CAAGYGQNNSPLHF.

The V gene is TRBV5-4, the J gene TRBJ2-1, with 8 nucleotides matching TRBD2. Trimming removed 3 bases from V and 8 bases from J; junction bases left unmatched: 13. Germline CDR1 SGHNT, CDR2 YYREEE (reference sequence). The CDR3 spans 16 residues. The CDR3 sequence: CASSSIGTRVSYEQFF. CDR3 DNA sequence: TGTGCCAGCAGCTCAATCGGGACTAGGGTCTCCTATGAGCAGTTCTTC.

This sequence joins TRBV19 and TRBJ2-7, with TRBD1 matching 7 bases. The junction had 9 bases not matched to a gene; V was cut back by 7 bases and J by 0 bases. The CDR3 is made up of 15 amino acids. The germline V gene encodes CDR1 LNHDA and CDR2 SQIVND (reference sequence). The chain's CDR3 is CASTPGRDSSYEQYF. The CDR3 region has the DNA TGTGCCAGTACCCCAGGTCGGGACAGCTCCTACGAGCAGTACTTC.